The entry that follows covers one TCR beta chain sequence. The data were taken from a study of Graves' ophthalmopathy and Graves' hyperthyroidism. The authors amplified TCR beta CDR3 regions from RNA transcripts. The first-round RT-PCR employed HTBI primers together with the Qiagen OneStep RT-PCR kit. A multiplex PCR was then performed as the second round. TCRdb processed the multiplex PCR reads anew with MiXCR; each CDR3 protein has one entry. The sample includes 350,000 to 450,000 distinct CDR3 sequences, roughly 18% of them seen just once. The V segment lost 5 bases and the J segment 4 bases; nucleotides outside the gene matches: 7. Germline loops: CDR1 MNHNS, CDR2 SASEGT. The CDR3 sequence is 15 residues long. For donors with ophthalmopathy, the disease showed moderate-to-severe activity, reached CAS ≥3 and NOSPECS ≥4, and had lasted under 3 months. As diagnostic evidence, clinical symptoms, serum thyroxine, TRAb, thyroid ultrasound and orbital computed tomography were relied upon.

The chain uses TRBV6-1 and TRBJ2-2; 7 bases fit TRBD1. The TCR sequence derives from a woman under 30 with Graves' ophthalmopathy. What was sequenced was peripheral blood. The CDR3 nucleotides read TGTGCCAGCAGTCAAGGGGGCTTGATCACCGGGGAGCTGTTTTTT. Translated, it gives CASSQGGLITGELFF.